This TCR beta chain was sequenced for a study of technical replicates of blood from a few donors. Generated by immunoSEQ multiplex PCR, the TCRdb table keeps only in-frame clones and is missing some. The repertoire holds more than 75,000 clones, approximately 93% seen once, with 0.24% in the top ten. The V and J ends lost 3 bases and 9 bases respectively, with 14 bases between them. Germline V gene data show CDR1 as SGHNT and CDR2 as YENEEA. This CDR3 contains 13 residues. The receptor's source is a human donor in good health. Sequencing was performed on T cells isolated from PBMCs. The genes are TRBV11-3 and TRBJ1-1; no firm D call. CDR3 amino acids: CASSFARGVQAFF. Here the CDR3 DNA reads TGTGCCAGCAGCTTCGCCCGCGGGGTACAAGCTTTCTTT.